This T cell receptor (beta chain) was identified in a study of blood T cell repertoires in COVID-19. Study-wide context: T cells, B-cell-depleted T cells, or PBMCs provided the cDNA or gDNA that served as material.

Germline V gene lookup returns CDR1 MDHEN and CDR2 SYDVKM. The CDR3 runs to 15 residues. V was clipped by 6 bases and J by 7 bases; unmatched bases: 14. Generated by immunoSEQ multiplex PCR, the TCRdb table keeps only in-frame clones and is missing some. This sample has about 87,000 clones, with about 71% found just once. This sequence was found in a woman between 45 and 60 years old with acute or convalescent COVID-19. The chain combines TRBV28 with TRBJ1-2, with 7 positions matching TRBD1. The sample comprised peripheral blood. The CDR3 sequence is CASSPFREGAAGYTF. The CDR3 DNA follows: TGTGCCAGCAGCCCCTTTCGAGAGGGGGCAGCTGGCTACACCTTC.